The 26 T cell receptor beta chains given below trace back to one sample, sequenced in a study of blood T cell repertoires in COVID-19. This table comes from immunoSEQ multiplex PCR, and its TCRdb copy is limited to in-frame clones, with some not included. The data show tens of thousands of clones, less than 85% seen once. The sequencing sample was made of peripheral blood. These receptors were collected from a human donor in a cohort sampled during active COVID-19.

In DNA, the CDR3 is TGTGCCAGCAGCGCCGGGGGGACTGAAGCTTTCTTT. It encodes CASSAGGTEAFF. The gene calls are TRBV9 and TRBJ1-1, with D tentatively TRBD1 (5 bases). Trimming removed 3 bases at V and 5 bases at J, with 8 bases between. CDR1 and CDR2 from the germline V gene are SGDLS and YYNGEE. This CDR3 comprises 12 residues.

The V and J genes are TRBV19 and TRBJ2-2; 8 bases agree with TRBD1. The V gene's germline CDR1 is LNHDA and CDR2 SQIVND (reference sequence). Trimming took 6 bases from V and 4 from J; bases not matched to a gene: 7. CDR3 size: 15 residues. The CDR3 DNA follows: TGTGCCAGTAGACGGGACAGGCTTGGCACCGGGGAGCTGTTTTTT. This sequence encodes CASRRDRLGTGELFF. Using reference TRBV19 and TRBJ2-2 for the parts outside the CDR3, the full variable domain is DGGITQSPKYLFRKEGQNVTLSCEQNLNHDAMYWYRQDPGQGLRLIYYSQIVNDFQKGDIAEGYSVSREKKESFPLTVTSAQKNPTAFYLCASRRDRLGTGELFFGEGSRLTVL.

The V and J genes are TRBV2 and TRBJ1-1; the D is unclear. V shed 7 bases and J shed 1 base, with 7 bases lying between them. CDR3 length equals 12 residues. Germline CDR1 and CDR2: SNHLY and FYNNEI. CDR3 protein: CASISENTEAFF. The CDR3 DNA follows: TGTGCCAGCATTAGCGAGAACACTGAAGCTTTCTTT.

V usage is TRBV5-8 and J usage is TRBJ2-5, with 8 positions matching TRBD1. The CDR3 consists of 16 residues. CDR1 and CDR2 (germline): SGHTS, YDEGEE. V trimming: 0 bases; J trimming: 2 bases; junction bases outside the gene matches: 6. Written as DNA, the CDR3 is TGTGCCAGCAGCTTGGAGGGACAGGTCCTTCAAGAGACCCAGTACTTC. It yields the protein CASSLEGQVLQETQYF.

The chain carries TRBV5-1 and TRBJ1-1; a possible D gene is TRBD1 (6 bases). The length of the CDR3 is 14 residues. V was cut by 4 bases and J by 0 bases, with 10 bases left in between. CDR1 is SGHRS, CDR2 YFSETQ, per germline. The CDR3 sequence is CASSRTVMNTEAFF. CDR3 nucleotides: TGCGCCAGCAGCAGGACAGTTATGAACACTGAAGCTTTCTTT.

The chain uses TRBV5-1 and TRBJ1-2, with 9 bases lining up with TRBD1. Germline CDR1 reads SGHRS; CDR2 reads YFSETQ. V was clipped by 4 bases and J by 1 base; unmatched bases: 8. This CDR3 has 16 residues. CDR3 region: CASSPNTGGSNYGYTF. The CDR3 DNA reads as TGCGCCAGCAGCCCTAATACAGGGGGCAGTAACTATGGCTACACCTTC.

The sample holds one count of this clone. The CDR3 reads CASKRVTTYGYTF. The CDR3 region has the DNA TGTGCCAGCAAAAGAGTGACAACCTATGGCTACACCTTC. The V and J genes are TRBV6-5 and TRBJ1-2; D not resolved. CDR1 is MNHEY and CDR2 is SVGAGI in the germline V gene. The CDR3 extends over 13 amino acids. Trimming took off 7 bases at V and 4 bases at J, with 13 bases between the two ends.

This clone was seen only a few times. The chain couples TRBV7-2 to TRBJ2-5, with unresolved D. The CDR3 is made up of 13 amino acids. CDR1 and CDR2 from the germline V gene are SGHTA and FQGNSA. V lost 4 bases and J 4 bases, leaving 10 bases between the germline ends. The CDR3 DNA reads TGTGCCAGCAGCTCAAGCGTGGGAGAGACCCAGTACTTC. This sequence encodes CASSSSVGETQYF.

The chain is built from TRBV7-2 and TRBJ1-6; TRBD1 matches 8 bases. The CDR3 length is 15 residues. Germline V gene lookup returns CDR1 SGHTA and CDR2 FQGNSA. J lost 11 bases, V lost 5 bases, and 11 bases had no gene match. CDR3 coding DNA: TGTGCCAGCAGCCCCCAAGGACAGGGAACGGCACCCCTCCACTTT. It translates to CASSPQGQGTAPLHF.

This rearrangement joins TRBV7-9 to TRBJ2-5; 16 bases align to TRBD2. The V and J ends lost 5 bases and 3 bases, in that order; junction bases with no gene match: 3. Germline V lookup: CDR1 SEHNR, CDR2 FQNEAQ (reference sequence). This CDR3 is built from 16 residues. The CDR3 nucleotides are TGTGCCAGCAGCCAAGGGACTAGCGGGGGGGAAGAGACCCAGTACTTC. Protein sequence: CASSQGTSGGEETQYF.

J is TRBJ2-7 and V is TRBV6-4; 9 positions agree with TRBD1. This CDR3 spans 14 amino acids. After removal of 6 bases from V and 5 bases from J, the junction contained 8 bases not matched to a gene. CDR1 is MRHNA, CDR2 SNTAGT, per germline. DNA of the CDR3: TGTGCCAGCAGCCAGGACAGGGGAAGCGACGAGCAGTACTTC. This gives the protein CASSQDRGSDEQYF.

The chain joins TRBV11-2 to TRBJ2-3, with 7 positions matching TRBD2. After removal of 3 bases from V and 0 bases from J, the junction contained 6 bases not matched to a gene. CDR3 length equals 16 residues. Germline CDR1 is SGHAT and CDR2 is FQNNGV. CDR3 sequence (DNA): TGTGCCAGCAGCTTTGCCAGCGGGGATAGCACAGATACGCAGTATTTT. Amino acids: CASSFASGDSTDTQYF.

The chain has TRBV4-1 and TRBJ1-1, with 9 bases identical to TRBD1. Unmatched junction bases numbered 7, after V lost 4 bases and J lost 4 bases. This CDR3 is built from 15 residues. CDR1 MGHRA and CDR2 YSYEKL come from the germline V gene. CDR3 nucleotides: TGCGCCAGCAGCCCCAGACAGGGGGTAGGCACTGAAGCTTTCTTT. The encoded protein is CASSPRQGVGTEAFF.

The chain carries TRBV5-1 and TRBJ1-4, with D perhaps matching TRBD1 (6 bases). Trimming pared 0 bases from V and 8 bases from J, leaving 14 bases between. This CDR3 is 15 amino acids long. Germline lookup yields CDR1 SGHRS and CDR2 YFSETQ. This CDR3 is CASSLEGRGHEKLFF. DNA for the CDR3: TGCGCCAGCAGCTTGGAAGGCAGGGGTCACGAAAAACTGTTTTTT.

The chain couples TRBV6-5 to TRBJ1-1, with 8 bases matching TRBD1. V was clipped by 8 bases and J by 6 bases; unmatched bases: 17. The CDR3 runs 16 residues. CDR1 and CDR2 from the germline V gene are MNHEY and SVGAGI. CDR3 DNA: TGTGCCAGCGGTTCCACCGCCCGGACAGGGTCTTCTGAAGCTTTCTTT. Its protein is CASGSTARTGSSEAFF.

The chain is built from TRBV30 and TRBJ1-5; no clear D gene. The CDR3 covers 13 residues. Trimming pared 0 bases from V and 7 bases from J, leaving 10 bases between. CDR1 is GTSNPN and CDR2 is SVGIG in the germline V gene (reference sequence). CDR3 in amino acids: CAWSVRPAQPQHF. The CDR3 DNA follows: TGTGCCTGGAGTGTACGGCCAGCGCAGCCCCAGCATTTT.

CDR3: CASSLGDRGGTEAFF. The DNA for the CDR3 is TGTGCCAGCAGCTTAGGGGACAGGGGGGGAACTGAAGCTTTCTTT. The genes are TRBV7-9 and TRBJ1-1; TRBD1 aligns across 11 bases. This CDR3 comprises 15 residues. V trimming: 1 base; J trimming: 5 bases; junction bases outside the gene matches: 3. Germline V lookup: CDR1 SEHNR, CDR2 FQNEAQ (reference sequence).

The chain couples TRBV4-3 to TRBJ1-2, with TRBD1 matching over 7 bases. Trimming cost V 0 bases and J 4 bases; bases outside gene matches: 11. Germline V gene lookup returns CDR1 LGHNA and CDR2 YSLEER. The CDR3 spans 17 residues. In DNA form, the CDR3 reads TGCGCCAGCAGCCAAGACGTGTGGACAGGTTCTCTCTATGGCTACACCTTC. Amino acids: CASSQDVWTGSLYGYTF.

The J gene is TRBJ2-1, the V gene TRBV24-1; 9 bases map to TRBD1. Germline CDR1 KGHDR, CDR2 SFDVKD. V lost 2 bases and J lost 1; bases outside the gene matches: 2. The CDR3 spans 16 residues. Here the CDR3 reads CATSDSGTGSYNEQFF. DNA for the CDR3: TGTGCCACCAGTGATTCCGGGACAGGGTCCTACAATGAGCAGTTCTTC.

This rearrangement joins TRBV18 to TRBJ2-3; TRBD2 matches at 14 bases. Germline V gene data show CDR1 as KGHSH and CDR2 as LQKENI. The V and J ends lost 2 bases and 4 bases, in that order; junction bases with no gene match: 2. The length of the CDR3 is 16 residues. CDR3 sequence (DNA): TGTGCCAGCTCACCAGGACTAGCGGGGGGCGCAGATACGCAGTATTTT. As protein: CASSPGLAGGADTQYF.

The rearrangement uses TRBV5-4 and TRBJ1-1, with a possible D match to TRBD1 (6 bases). Germline V gene data show CDR1 as SGHNT and CDR2 as YYREEE (reference sequence). V was cut by 1 base and J by 6 bases, with 16 bases left in between. The CDR3 length is 15 residues. Here the CDR3 DNA reads TGTGCCAGCAGCTTGCCTCCAGGGGCTAGGGCTGAAGCTTTCTTT. It translates to CASSLPPGARAEAFF.

V gene TRBV19 combines with J gene TRBJ1-5; 8 nucleotides agree with TRBD1. V shed 5 bases and J 5 bases; nucleotides not matched to a gene: 11. From germline, CDR1 is LNHDA and CDR2 SQIVND (reference sequence). The CDR3 runs 16 residues. The CDR3 DNA reads as TGTGCCAGTAGTGCCCTCGACAGGGGTAGGGATCAGCCCCAGCATTTT. This encodes CASSALDRGRDQPQHF.

The gene calls are TRBV6-6 and TRBJ1-3, with D possibly matching TRBD1 (6 bases). The V end lost 5 bases, the J end lost 0 bases, and 20 bases lay between the germline ends. CDR3 length: 18 residues. Germline V lookup: CDR1 MNHNY, CDR2 SVGAGI (reference sequence). The CDR3 sequence is CASSRYGDTTDSGNTIYF. Written as DNA, the CDR3 is TGTGCCAGCAGTCGGTATGGGGACACGACTGACTCTGGAAACACCATATATTTT.

This clone occurred once. The chain has TRBV7-9 and TRBJ1-1, with D possibly TRBD1 on 6 matching bases. This CDR3 comprises 14 residues. Germline-derived CDR1 and CDR2 are SEHNR and FQNEAQ (reference sequence). The ends were cut back, 5 bases at V and 1 base at J, with 11 bases in the middle. The CDR3 nucleotides are TGTGCCAGCAGCCAGCCGACAGGGAACACTGAAGCTTTCTTT. Amino acids: CASSQPTGNTEAFF.

The chain combines TRBV4-1 with TRBJ1-1, with 8 bases lining up with TRBD1. Per the germline V gene, CDR1 is MGHRA and CDR2 is YSYEKL. CDR3 length equals 15 residues. V lost 8 bases, J lost 3 bases, and 11 bases stayed unmatched. CDR3: CASGQGAISDTEAFF. CDR3 in DNA: TGCGCCAGCGGGCAGGGGGCTATCAGCGACACTGAAGCTTTCTTT.

The rearrangement uses TRBV28 and TRBJ1-2; 7 bases match TRBD1. V dropped 3 bases and J dropped 8; count of bases not matched to a gene: 9. Germline-derived CDR1 and CDR2 are MDHEN and SYDVKM. This CDR3 spans 14 amino acids. DNA of the CDR3: TGTGCCAGCAGTTTTAACTTACAGGGGCGCGGCTACACCTTC. Translated: CASSFNLQGRGYTF.